This passage covers 30 T cell receptor beta chains from one sample sequenced in a study of T cell repertoires in cytomegalovirus infection. TCRdb re-called the reads with MiXCR, one entry per CDR3 protein. This sample yields 640,000 or so distinct CDR3 sequences, of which approximately 33% are seen a single time; roughly 20% belongs to the top ten. These receptors are not linked to any known antigen. This material consisted of cultured PBMCs, taken from culture after CMV antigen stimulation. The receptors were sampled from a human donor in good health (CMV status not recorded). Some clones in this sample may be carry-over from other donors' samples.

The genes are TRBV4-1 and TRBJ1-6; 9 nucleotides match TRBD1. Trimming cost V 4 bases and J 7 bases; bases outside gene matches: 11. Germline loops: CDR1 MGHRA, CDR2 YSYEKL. The CDR3 has 17 amino acids. The DNA for the CDR3 is TGCGCCAGCAGCCGAGAAGACCGGGACAGGGAGAATTCACCCCTCCACTTT. As protein: CASSREDRDRENSPLHF.

This clonotype was observed many times. The chain carries TRBV7-6 and TRBJ2-3; 10 bases agree with TRBD2. The CDR3 is made up of 17 amino acids. Germline V CDR1 and CDR2: SGHVS, FNYEAQ. Trimming took 0 bases from V and 5 from J; bases not matched to a gene: 8. For the CDR3, the DNA is TGTGCCAGCAGCTTAGCCCCAGCGGGAGGGCCGGGAGATACGCAGTATTTT. Its protein product is CASSLAPAGGPGDTQYF.

Remarks on this clonotype: A read error may be the cause here, since a much bigger clone is one base away. V is TRBV7-2 and J is TRBJ2-1; the match to TRBD2 covers 7 bases. Germline V CDR1 and CDR2: SGHTA, FQGNSA. The CDR3 extends over 15 amino acids. This chain's CDR3 is CASGLSSGAYNEQFF. DNA for the CDR3: TGTGCCAGCGGCTTATCTAGCGGCGCCTACAATGAGCAGTTCTTC.

This clonotype was seen only a few times. This chain joins TRBV10-3 and TRBJ2-1; D unresolved. The ends were cut back, 3 bases at V and 6 bases at J, with 9 bases in the middle. The CDR3 consists of 13 residues. CDR1 is ENHRY, CDR2 SYGVKD, per germline. CDR3 sequence reads: CAISDGSRNEQFF. The DNA for the CDR3 is TGTGCCATCAGTGATGGCAGCCGCAATGAGCAGTTCTTC.

The chain joins TRBV27 to TRBJ2-5, with D perhaps matching TRBD2 (5 bases). Germline V gene data show CDR1 as MNHEY and CDR2 as SMNVEV (reference sequence). CDR3 length: 15 residues. CDR3 nucleotides: TGTGTTCGAGGGCCGTGTCAGTGGAGGCAAGAGACCCAGTACTTC. The encoded protein is CVRGPCQWRQETQYF.

The chain joins TRBV20-1 to TRBJ2-4; D may be TRBD1 (5 bases). This CDR3 spans 13 amino acids. Trimming stripped 4 bases from V and 8 bases from J, with 15 bases between. From germline, CDR1 is DFQATT and CDR2 SNEGSKA (reference sequence). The CDR3 sequence: CSAKFGASDIQYF. CDR3 DNA sequence: TGCAGTGCTAAATTTGGGGCATCGGACATTCAGTACTTC.

This clonotype turned up a few times. V is TRBV6-1 and J is TRBJ2-3, with D possibly TRBD1 on 5 matching bases. CDR1 is MNHNS and CDR2 is SASEGT in the germline V gene. The CDR3 contains 15 residues. V was shortened by 8 bases and J by 2 bases, with 17 bases between the two germline ends. Here the CDR3 reads CASHLPQGPTDTQYF. In DNA, the CDR3 is TGTGCCAGCCACCTCCCCCAGGGCCCCACAGATACGCAGTATTTT.

Concerning this clonotype: A read error may account for a junction end that differs from germline. V usage is TRBV19 and J usage is TRBJ2-3; possibly TRBD1 for D (5 bases). The length of the CDR3 is 13 residues. The germline gives CDR1 LNHDA, CDR2 SQIVND (reference sequence). The CDR3: CASSIGGTDTQYF. CDR3 nucleotide sequence: TGTGCCAGCAGTATAGGGGGCACAGATACGCAGTATTTT.

This clonotype was found a few times. The chain joins TRBV5-1 to TRBJ2-2; D assignment may be TRBD1 or TRBD2 (5 bases each). The germline gives CDR1 SGHRS, CDR2 YFSETQ. Trimming shortened V by 0 bases and J by 4 bases, and 28 bases separated the two germline ends. The CDR3 consists of 21 residues. CDR3 residues: CASSLAGGQSGVLRGTGELFF. The CDR3 nucleotides are TGCGCCAGCAGCTTGGCCGGAGGACAAAGTGGGGTTTTAAGGGGCACCGGGGAGCTGTTTTTT.

This clonotype was found a few times. V gene TRBV6-1 combines with J gene TRBJ2-7; TRBD2 aligns across 7 bases. The CDR3 loop spans 16 amino acids. The J segment lost 3 bases and the V segment lost 6 bases, leaving 14 bases of the junction unmatched. Germline CDR1 MNHNS, CDR2 SASEGT. The CDR3 sequence is CASREFRGRGSYEQYF. The CDR3 bases are TGTGCCAGCAGGGAGTTTAGAGGGCGGGGGAGCTACGAGCAGTACTTC.

The chain has TRBV2 and TRBJ1-3, with no clear D. Germline assignment: CDR1 SNHLY and CDR2 FYNNEI. This CDR3 has 15 residues. Trimming took 8 bases from V and 0 from J, leaving 14 bases between them. The CDR3 DNA follows: TGTGCCAGCTCCTACGGACGGCCCTCTGGAAACACCATATATTTT. This translates into CASSYGRPSGNTIYF.

The chain links TRBV23-1 to TRBJ2-1; either TRBD1 or TRBD2 may supply D (5 bases each). TRBV23-1 is an ORF, and what it does is uncertain. Trimming removed 8 bases at V and 4 bases at J, with 15 bases between. The CDR3 is made up of 14 amino acids. DNA for the CDR3: TGCGCCAGCGGGGGTATGAGGGAATACAATGAGCAGTTCTTC. This codes for CASGGMREYNEQFF.

The chain links TRBV9 to TRBJ1-3; no definite D call. CDR1 and CDR2 (germline): SGDLS, YYNGEE. V was shortened by 0 bases and J by 0 bases, with 13 bases between the two germline ends. The CDR3 is made up of 17 amino acids. The CDR3: CASSVAITGSSGNTIYF. For the CDR3, the DNA is TGTGCCAGCAGCGTAGCTATTACCGGCAGCTCTGGAAACACCATATATTTT.

The chain is built from TRBV4-2 and TRBJ2-1, with 8 bases that match TRBD2. The CDR3 totals 16 residues. Germline V CDR1 and CDR2: LGHNA, YNFKEQ. Germline trimming cut 3 bases from V and 8 bases from J; bases unmatched to any gene: 12. CDR3: CASSQMGRGGAHEQFF. The CDR3 DNA sequence: TGTGCCAGCAGCCAGATGGGACGGGGGGGGGCCCATGAGCAGTTCTTC.

The chain recombines TRBV28 with TRBJ2-1, with TRBD1 identical over 8 bases. CDR1 and CDR2 from the germline V gene are MDHEN and SYDVKM. The V segment lost 9 bases and the J segment 5 bases; nucleotides outside the gene matches: 15. CDR3 length: 16 residues. The CDR3 here is CASIAWGTGQNNEQFF. CDR3 coding DNA: TGTGCCAGTATCGCCTGGGGGACAGGTCAAAACAATGAGCAGTTCTTC.

This clonotype has more than one count but fewer than ten. J is TRBJ2-2 and V is TRBV7-2; 8 nucleotides agree with TRBD2. Germline trimming cut 5 bases from V and 7 bases from J; bases unmatched to any gene: 9. The CDR3 loop spans 15 amino acids. CDR1 and CDR2 (germline): SGHTA, FQGNSA. The CDR3 bases are TGTGCCAGCAGCCCACGAGCGGGAGCGTTCGGGGAGCTGTTTTTT. Residues: CASSPRAGAFGELFF. Using reference TRBV7-2 and TRBJ2-2 for the parts outside the CDR3, the full variable domain is GAGVSQSPSNKVTEKGKDVELRCDPISGHTALYWYRQSLGQGLEFLIYFQGNSAPDKSGLPSDRFSAERTGGSVSTLTIQRTQQEDSAVYLCASSPRAGAFGELFFGEGSRLTVL.

This clonotype has a count of ten or more. The gene calls are TRBV7-2 and TRBJ2-1, with D unclear. The CDR3 length is 15 residues. With 1 base removed from V and 2 bases from J, the gap between germline ends came to 9 bases. Germline-derived CDR1 and CDR2 are SGHTA and FQGNSA. The CDR3 protein is CASSLVVGAYNEQFF. The CDR3 DNA reads TGTGCCAGCAGCTTAGTGGTTGGAGCCTACAATGAGCAGTTCTTC.

This clonotype turned up a few times. DNA for the CDR3: TGTGCCAGCAGCCAAGGTTCGCAAGAGGATTACAATGAGCAGTTCTTC. Amino acids: CASSQGSQEDYNEQFF. The genes are TRBV4-2 and TRBJ2-1; D not certain. Looked up from germline, CDR1 is LGHNA and CDR2 is YNFKEQ. V lost 1 base and J 4 bases, leaving 14 bases between the germline ends. This CDR3 region has 16 residues.

The rearrangement joins TRBV7-9 to TRBJ2-5, with a tentative D call TRBD1 (6 bases). The CDR3 totals 13 residues. Germline V CDR1 and CDR2: SEHNR, FQNEAQ (reference sequence). V dropped 6 bases and J dropped 6 bases, with 14 bases sitting between them. This CDR3 is CASRPPGQKTQYF. For the CDR3, the DNA is TGTGCCAGCAGACCCCCGGGACAAAAGACCCAGTACTTC.

V usage is TRBV19 and J usage is TRBJ2-3; 10 nucleotides line up with TRBD2. V lost 2 bases to trimming and J lost 1 base; unmatched junction nucleotides: 0. The CDR3 has 15 residues. Germline loops: CDR1 LNHDA, CDR2 SQIVND (reference sequence). CDR3 sequence (DNA): TGTGCCAGTAGTATACTAGCGGGGGGCACAGATACGCAGTATTTT. Translation: CASSILAGGTDTQYF.

The table lists this clonotype with a few counts. This chain joins TRBV6-1 and TRBJ2-1; 14 nucleotides agree with TRBD2. CDR3 size: 17 residues. J lost 7 bases, V lost 5 bases, and 10 bases had no gene match. From germline, CDR1 is MNHNS and CDR2 SASEGT. The CDR3 nucleotides are TGTGCCAGCAGTAAAATGCACGGACTAGCGGGGGGTAATGAGCAGTTCTTC. Encoded protein: CASSKMHGLAGGNEQFF.

This clonotype came up many times. This rearrangement joins TRBV3-1 to TRBJ2-5; D is perhaps TRBD1 or TRBD2 (5 bases each). The CDR3 has 13 residues. Germline loops: CDR1 LGHDT, CDR2 YNNKEL (reference sequence). The germline V and J ends were trimmed by 5 bases and 1 base, with 8 bases remaining between them. CDR3 sequence: CASSSRGQETQYF. As DNA, the CDR3 is TGTGCCAGCAGCTCGAGGGGCCAAGAGACCCAGTACTTC.

The chain couples TRBV29-1 to TRBJ2-7; D gene unclear. This CDR3 spans 13 amino acids. The V gene lost 4 bases and the J gene lost 3 bases, with 13 bases spanning the gap. From germline, CDR1 is SQVTM and CDR2 ANQGSEA. The chain's CDR3 is CSVATGRGYEQYF. In nucleotides, the CDR3 is TGCAGCGTTGCCACGGGTCGAGGCTACGAGCAGTACTTC.

As for this clonotype: A single base separates this from a much larger clone, so it may be a read error. V gene TRBV7-2 combines with J gene TRBJ2-5; D is uncertain. Trimming pared 5 bases from V and 5 bases from J, leaving 12 bases between. This CDR3 is 13 amino acids long. Germline V gene sequence: CDR1 SGHTA, CDR2 FQGNSA. CDR3 loop: CASSPRVSETQYF. The DNA of the CDR3 is TGTGCCAGCAGCCCCCGAGTGAGCGAGACCCAGTACTTC.

This clonotype was counted a single time. The V call is TRBV12-3 or TRBV12-4, the J call TRBJ1-2, with a possible D match to TRBD1 (6 bases). The length of the CDR3 is 11 residues. Trimming left V 8 bases short and J 8 bases short, with 12 bases between. DNA for the CDR3: TGTGCCAGCCGAACAGGGCCCGGCTACACCTTC. Encoded protein: CASRTGPGYTF.

This clonotype was observed a handful of times. The gene calls are TRBV18 and TRBJ2-5, with D tentatively TRBD1 or TRBD2 (5 bases each). The CDR3 runs to 16 residues. The germline V gene encodes CDR1 KGHSH and CDR2 LQKENI. The germline V and J ends were trimmed by 3 bases and 5 bases, with 19 bases remaining between them. In DNA, the CDR3 is TGTGCCAGCTCACCCCCCGGGACCGCGGTCGGGGAGACCCAGTACTTC. This sequence encodes CASSPPGTAVGETQYF. Based on the CDR3 plus reference TRBV18 and TRBJ2-5, the full variable domain is NAGVMQNPRHLVRRRGQEARLRCSPMKGHSHVYWYRQLPEEGLKFMVYLQKENIIDESGMPKERFSAEFPKEGPSILRIQQVVRGDSAAYFCASSPPGTAVGETQYFGPGTRLLVL.

The table lists this clonotype with a few counts. This chain uses TRBV12-5 with TRBJ2-1, with D possibly TRBD2 on 6 matching bases. The germline V gene encodes CDR1 LGHNT and CDR2 FRNRAP. Trimming left V 0 bases short and J 6 bases short, with 15 bases between. The CDR3 is 16 residues long. The DNA for the CDR3 is TGTGCTAGTGGTTTGGTAGGAGGGGTGCGGGTCAATGAGCAGTTCTTC. This encodes CASGLVGGVRVNEQFF.

A few counts support this clonotype. The rearrangement uses TRBV20-1 and TRBJ2-3, with D uncertain. The CDR3 runs 13 residues. The germline V and J ends were trimmed by 3 bases and 1 base, with 8 bases remaining between them. The germline gives CDR1 DFQATT, CDR2 SNEGSKA (reference sequence). The CDR3 DNA reads TGCAGTGCTAGTTTCATGGGCACAGATACGCAGTATTTT. Residues: CSASFMGTDTQYF.

The chain links TRBV20-1 to TRBJ2-3; 7 bases map to TRBD1. The CDR3 sequence is 13 residues long. Germline CDR1 reads DFQATT; CDR2 reads SNEGSKA (reference sequence). V shed 3 bases, J shed 6 bases, and the junction held 6 bases outside the gene matches. CDR3 nucleotides: TGCAGTGCTAGCGCACCCAGGGGGGATACGCAGTATTTT. This translates into CSASAPRGDTQYF.

The chain couples TRBV25-1 to TRBJ2-3; tentatively, D is TRBD1 (6 bases). CDR3 size: 17 residues. CDR1 and CDR2 from the germline V gene are MGHDK and SYGVNS. V was cut by 3 bases and J by 4 bases, with 20 bases left in between. CDR3 amino acids: CASSDTGRGKGADTQYF. The CDR3 bases are TGTGCCAGCAGTGATACGGGAAGGGGGAAGGGGGCAGATACGCAGTATTTT.